One sample yielded the 26 T cell receptor beta chains listed below, sequenced in a study of blood T cell repertoires in COVID-19. Profiling relied on immunoSEQ multiplex PCR, and the TCRdb table lists in-frame clones only, not all of them. The sample has approximately 150,000 clones, approximately 89% seen once. Material: peripheral blood. All receptors derive from a human donor in a cohort sampled during active COVID-19.

This rearrangement joins TRBV9 to TRBJ1-3, with D possibly being TRBD1 (5 bases). The V gene lost 0 bases and the J gene lost 1 base, with 11 bases spanning the gap. Germline V gene sequence: CDR1 SGDLS, CDR2 YYNGEE. The length of the CDR3 is 16 residues. The CDR3 coding sequence is TGTGCCAGCAGCGTAGGGCAGGGTAGTTCTGGAAACACCATATATTTT. This codes for CASSVGQGSSGNTIYF.

The rearrangement uses TRBV7-2 and TRBJ2-3; 9 bases line up with TRBD2. Trimming at V came to 1 base and at J to 4 bases, leaving 6 bases not matched to a gene. The length of the CDR3 is 16 residues. CDR1 and CDR2 (germline): SGHTA, FQGNSA. Here the CDR3 reads CASSLGAGGPADTQYF. The CDR3 region has the DNA TGTGCCAGCAGCTTAGGGGCGGGGGGGCCAGCAGATACGCAGTATTTT.

The V gene is TRBV2, the J gene TRBJ2-3; D might be TRBD2 (6 bases). Trimming removed 4 bases from V and 4 bases from J, with 12 bases in between. This CDR3 comprises 14 residues. The germline V gene has CDR1 SNHLY and CDR2 FYNNEI. The CDR3 loop reads CASSGLASSDTQYF. CDR3 DNA sequence: TGTGCCAGCAGTGGGCTAGCGAGTTCAGATACGCAGTATTTT.

V and J are TRBV7-9 and TRBJ2-7; no clear D gene. The CDR3 totals 14 residues. Germline values: CDR1 SEHNR, CDR2 FQNEAQ (reference sequence). V gave up 0 bases and J gave up 2 bases, with 8 bases separating them. CDR3 residues: CASSLAQSPYEQYF. The CDR3 coding sequence is TGTGCCAGCAGCTTAGCACAGAGCCCCTACGAGCAGTACTTC.

This chain joins TRBV7-2 and TRBJ2-3; D uncertain. The CDR3 is 15 amino acids. The V end was cut by 2 bases, the J end by 7 bases, with 16 bases between. The germline V gene has CDR1 SGHTA and CDR2 FQGNSA. The CDR3 nucleotides read TGTGCCAGCAGCTTATTGGATGCAGGCCGAAATACGCAGTATTTT. This gives the protein CASSLLDAGRNTQYF.

This chain links TRBV5-1 with TRBJ1-2, with 9 positions matching TRBD1. The trim removed 2 bases at V and 4 bases at J, leaving 3 bases unmatched. The germline V gene encodes CDR1 SGHRS and CDR2 YFSETQ. This CDR3 contains 14 residues. CDR3 loop: CASSFGQGSYGYTF. CDR3 nucleotide sequence: TGCGCCAGCAGCTTTGGACAGGGGTCCTATGGCTACACCTTC.

In this sample, this clone turned up once. J is TRBJ1-5 and V is TRBV2; 10 nucleotides align to TRBD1. The germline V gene encodes CDR1 SNHLY and CDR2 FYNNEI. V lost 3 bases, J lost 3 bases, and 14 bases stayed unmatched. The length of the CDR3 is 19 residues. CDR3 in amino acids: CASSEMGQGREWVNQPQHF. The CDR3, as DNA: TGTGCCAGCAGTGAGATGGGACAGGGGCGCGAATGGGTCAATCAGCCCCAGCATTTT. The full variable domain, with the rest looked up from reference TRBV2 and TRBJ1-5, is EPEVTQTPSHQVTQMGQEVILRCVPISNHLYFYWYRQILGQKVEFLVSFYNNEISEKSEIFDDQFSVERPDGSNFTLKIRSTKLEDSAMYFCASSEMGQGREWVNQPQHFGDGTRLSIL.

The chain is built from TRBV5-1 and TRBJ1-1, with D hard to call. The V end was cut by 0 bases, the J end by 1 base, with 4 bases between. The CDR3 sequence is 13 residues long. Germline V gene lookup returns CDR1 SGHRS and CDR2 YFSETQ. CDR3 in DNA: TGCGCCAGCAGCTTGGGAGGGAACACTGAAGCTTTCTTT. Translated: CASSLGGNTEAFF.

The V gene is TRBV5-1, the J gene TRBJ2-6; D gene uncertain. The germline V gene has CDR1 SGHRS and CDR2 YFSETQ. This CDR3 has 17 residues. Trimming cost V 0 bases and J 0 bases, with 10 bases left between them. The CDR3 nucleotides are TGCGCCAGCAGCTTGGGAACGTCTAGCTCTGGGGCCAACGTCCTGACTTTC. Protein sequence: CASSLGTSSSGANVLTF.

J is TRBJ2-5 and V is TRBV5-1; maybe TRBD2 (6 bases). Germline lookup yields CDR1 SGHRS and CDR2 YFSETQ. CDR3 size: 14 residues. V was pared by 4 bases and J by 9 bases, with 19 bases between. The CDR3 protein is CASSPLQGGAAQYF. Here the CDR3 DNA reads TGCGCCAGCAGCCCGCTTCAGGGAGGCGCGGCCCAGTACTTC. Using reference TRBV5-1 and TRBJ2-5 for the parts outside the CDR3, the full variable domain is KAGVTQTPRYLIKTRGQQVTLSCSPISGHRSVSWYQQTPGQGLQFLFEYFSETQRNKGNFPGRFSGRQFSNSRSEMNVSTLELGDSALYLCASSPLQGGAAQYFGPGTRLLVL.

This chain links TRBV4-3 with TRBJ2-5, with D possibly matching TRBD2 (5 bases). Germline CDR1 reads LGHNA; CDR2 reads YSLEER. V shed 5 bases and J shed 0 bases, with 16 bases lying between them. This CDR3 is 16 amino acids long. CDR3 in amino acids: CASSVRLPGNQETQYF. The DNA for the CDR3 is TGCGCCAGCAGCGTTCGACTACCCGGGAACCAAGAGACCCAGTACTTC.

The V gene is TRBV3-1 (or the pseudogene TRBV3-2), the J gene TRBJ2-1, with TRBD2 identical over 9 bases. This CDR3 has 16 residues. Unmatched junction bases numbered 9, after V lost 5 bases and J lost 4 bases. Germline V gene lookup returns CDR1 LGHDT and CDR2 YNNKEL (reference sequence). The DNA for the CDR3 is TGTGCCAGCAGCTGGTTGCGGGGGGGCGGGTACAATGAGCAGTTCTTC. Residues: CASSWLRGGGYNEQFF.

The genes are TRBV21-1 and TRBJ1-4; TRBD1 reflects the table's D call only, with no check against the DNA. TRBV21-1 is a pseudogene. This CDR3 is built from 19 residues. CDR3 bases: TGTGCCAGCAGCAAATTAGGGACAGCCTTCATTGCAACTAATGAAAAACTGTTTTTT. It encodes CASSKLGTAFIATNEKLFF.

This chain links TRBV6-5 with TRBJ1-2, with 8 bases that match TRBD1. Germline lookup yields CDR1 MNHEY and CDR2 SVGAGI. After removal of 6 bases from V and 6 bases from J, the junction contained 6 bases not matched to a gene. The CDR3 has 13 residues. CDR3 bases: TGTGCCAGCAGCCCGACAGGGGACGATGGCTACACCTTC. The encoded protein is CASSPTGDDGYTF.

The V call is TRBV6-5, the J call TRBJ2-7, with 9 bases aligning to TRBD1. Trimming took 6 bases from V and 7 from J; bases not matched to a gene: 4. CDR1 and CDR2 (germline): MNHEY, SVGAGI. The length of the CDR3 is 12 residues. This CDR3 is CASRTGGGEQYF. In DNA form, the CDR3 reads TGTGCCAGCAGGACAGGGGGAGGAGAGCAGTACTTC.

V usage is TRBV29-1 and J usage is TRBJ2-3; 9 positions match TRBD2. Germline V gene sequence: CDR1 SQVTM, CDR2 ANQGSEA. There are 16 residues in the CDR3. With V trimmed by 1 base and J by 4 bases, 9 bases remained unmatched. The CDR3 sequence is CSVEGGERGAPDTQYF. CDR3 nucleotides: TGCAGCGTTGAAGGGGGTGAGCGGGGGGCCCCAGATACGCAGTATTTT.

J is TRBJ2-3 and V is TRBV4-3; the match to TRBD1 covers 7 bases. Germline V gives CDR1 LGHNA, CDR2 YSLEER. V gave up 0 bases and J gave up 2 bases; unmatched junction bases: 5. The CDR3 is made up of 16 amino acids. In DNA form, the CDR3 reads TGCGCCAGCAGCCAAGAGCCGGGACAGCTCACAGATACGCAGTATTTT. Translation gives CASSQEPGQLTDTQYF.

The rearrangement links TRBV19 to TRBJ1-2, with 8 bases aligning to TRBD1. Trimming at V came to 4 bases and at J to 13 bases, leaving 11 bases not matched to a gene. The length of the CDR3 is 13 residues. The germline V gene has CDR1 LNHDA and CDR2 SQIVND (reference sequence). CDR3: CASSNRDRTSRTF. The CDR3 bases are TGTGCCAGTAGTAACCGGGACAGGACTTCCCGCACCTTC.

This clone came up once. The V call is TRBV5-1, the J call TRBJ1-5, with 8 bases lining up with TRBD1. Germline assignment: CDR1 SGHRS and CDR2 YFSETQ. The CDR3 has 15 residues. The V and J ends lost 3 bases and 2 bases, in that order; junction bases with no gene match: 4. The CDR3 is CASSSTGAGNQPQHF. The DNA for the CDR3 is TGCGCCAGCAGCTCGACAGGGGCGGGCAATCAGCCCCAGCATTTT.

This clone was seen only a few times. The V and J genes are TRBV6-2 or TRBV6-3 and TRBJ1-2, with TRBD1 as a possible D gene (5 bases). V lost 6 bases, J lost 5 bases, and 16 bases lay in between. This CDR3 is 14 amino acids long. Germline CDR1 MNHEY, CDR2 SVGEGT. In DNA form, the CDR3 reads TGTGCCAGCAGCAAATCGGGGGAGAAGTATGGCTACACCTTC. It encodes CASSKSGEKYGYTF.

The rearrangement links TRBV5-1 to TRBJ1-2; a weak D match, TRBD1 (6 bases). The CDR3 runs 15 residues. CDR1 and CDR2 from the germline V gene are SGHRS and YFSETQ. V gave up 0 bases and J gave up 8 bases, with 17 bases separating them. The CDR3 here is CASSLGGQPTLGYTF. The CDR3 DNA reads TGCGCCAGCAGCTTGGGGGGGCAGCCCACTCTGGGCTACACCTTC.

The chain has TRBV9 and TRBJ1-1, with 9 bases that match TRBD1. The CDR3 is 14 amino acids. CDR1 is SGDLS, CDR2 YYNGEE, per germline. With 4 bases clipped from V and 3 bases from J, the junction kept 4 bases outside the gene matches. Here the CDR3 reads CASSPTGGHTEAFF. For the CDR3, the DNA is TGTGCCAGCAGCCCTACAGGGGGCCACACTGAAGCTTTCTTT.

V and J are TRBV7-9 and TRBJ2-1; 7 bases are shared with TRBD2. The CDR3 runs to 16 residues. Germline V gene lookup returns CDR1 SEHNR and CDR2 FQNEAQ (reference sequence). The junction had 8 bases not matched to a gene; V was cut back by 5 bases and J by 1 base. CDR3: CASSPGGSRSYNEQFF. The CDR3 DNA follows: TGTGCCAGCAGCCCCGGGGGGTCCAGGTCCTACAATGAGCAGTTCTTC.

The rearrangement links TRBV5-1 to TRBJ2-7; D is possibly TRBD2 (6 bases). Between the trimmed V and J ends, which lost 1 base and 6 bases, there was a span of 17 bases. CDR1 is SGHRS and CDR2 is YFSETQ in the germline V gene. This CDR3 spans 15 amino acids. DNA of the CDR3: TGCGCCAGCAGCTTGTTACCGGACATGGGGGGCGAGCAGTACTTC. Translated, it gives CASSLLPDMGGEQYF.

As regards this clone: Other DNA sequences from this sample encode an identical CDR3 as well. This chain uses TRBV3-1 (or the pseudogene TRBV3-2) with TRBJ1-1; D is unresolved. The V end lost 2 bases, the J end lost 1 base, and 8 bases lay between the germline ends. This CDR3 has 14 residues. Germline lookup yields CDR1 LGHDT and CDR2 YNNKEL (reference sequence). The CDR3 spells CASSQIDRNTEAFF. CDR3 DNA sequence: TGTGCCAGCAGCCAAATAGATAGGAACACTGAAGCTTTCTTT.

The sample holds one count of this clone. V and J are TRBV18 and TRBJ2-7; D gene ambiguous. The CDR3 contains 13 residues. Germline values: CDR1 KGHSH, CDR2 LQKENI. Trimming cost V 4 bases and J 5 bases, with 12 bases left between them. CDR3 sequence (DNA): TGTGCCAGCTCACAAATCAGGTCTGACGAGCAGTACTTC. It encodes CASSQIRSDEQYF.